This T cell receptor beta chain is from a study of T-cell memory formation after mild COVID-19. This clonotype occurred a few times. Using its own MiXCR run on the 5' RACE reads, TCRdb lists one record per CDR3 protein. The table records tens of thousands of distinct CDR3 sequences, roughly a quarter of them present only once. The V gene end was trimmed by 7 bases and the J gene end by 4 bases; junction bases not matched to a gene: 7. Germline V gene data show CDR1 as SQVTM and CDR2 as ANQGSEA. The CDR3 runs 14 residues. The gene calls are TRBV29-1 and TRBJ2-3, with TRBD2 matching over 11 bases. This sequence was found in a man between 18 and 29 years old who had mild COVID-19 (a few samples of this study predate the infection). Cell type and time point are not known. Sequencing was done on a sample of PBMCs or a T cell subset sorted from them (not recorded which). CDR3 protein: CSAMTSGEADTQYF. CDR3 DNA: TGCAGCGCCATGACTAGCGGGGAAGCAGATACGCAGTATTTT.